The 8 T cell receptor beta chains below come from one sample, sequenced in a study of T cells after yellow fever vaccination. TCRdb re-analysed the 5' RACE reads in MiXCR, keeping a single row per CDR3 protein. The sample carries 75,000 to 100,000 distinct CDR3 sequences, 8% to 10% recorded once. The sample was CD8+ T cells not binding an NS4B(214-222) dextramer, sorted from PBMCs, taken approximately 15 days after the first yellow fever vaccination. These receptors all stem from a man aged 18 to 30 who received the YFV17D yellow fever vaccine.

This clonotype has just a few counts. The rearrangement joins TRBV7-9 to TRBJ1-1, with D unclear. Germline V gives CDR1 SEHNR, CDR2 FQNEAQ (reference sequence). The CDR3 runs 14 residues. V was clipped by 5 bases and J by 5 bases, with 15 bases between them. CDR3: CASSPGSVVTEAFF. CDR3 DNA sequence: TGTGCCAGCAGCCCGGGCAGCGTCGTTACTGAAGCTTTCTTT.

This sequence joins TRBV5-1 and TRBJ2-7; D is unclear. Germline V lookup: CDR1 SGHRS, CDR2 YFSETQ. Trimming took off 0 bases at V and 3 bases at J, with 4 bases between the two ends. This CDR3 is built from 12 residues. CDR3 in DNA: TGCGCCAGCAGCTTGGATAACTACGAGCAGTACTTC. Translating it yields CASSLDNYEQYF.

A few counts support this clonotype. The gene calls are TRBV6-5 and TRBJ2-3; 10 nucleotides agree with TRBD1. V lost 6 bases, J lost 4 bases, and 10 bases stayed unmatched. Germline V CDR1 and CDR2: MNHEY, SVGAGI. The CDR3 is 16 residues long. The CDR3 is CASSLNPGQGSDTQYF. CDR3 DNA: TGTGCCAGCAGCTTAAACCCGGGACAGGGGTCAGATACGCAGTATTTT.

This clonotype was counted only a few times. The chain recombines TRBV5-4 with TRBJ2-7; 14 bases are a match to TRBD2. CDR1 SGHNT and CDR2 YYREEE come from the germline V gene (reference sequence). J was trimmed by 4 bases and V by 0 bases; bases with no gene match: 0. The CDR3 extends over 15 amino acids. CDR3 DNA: TGTGCCAGCAGCTTGGGGACTAGCGGGGGGTACGAGCAGTACGTC. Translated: CASSLGTSGGYEQYV.

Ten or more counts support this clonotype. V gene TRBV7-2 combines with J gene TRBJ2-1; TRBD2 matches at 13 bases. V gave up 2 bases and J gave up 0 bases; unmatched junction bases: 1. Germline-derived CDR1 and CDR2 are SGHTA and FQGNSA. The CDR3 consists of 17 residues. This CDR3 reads CASSLRTSGSSYNEQFF. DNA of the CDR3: TGTGCCAGCAGCTTAAGGACTAGCGGGAGCTCCTACAATGAGCAGTTCTTC.

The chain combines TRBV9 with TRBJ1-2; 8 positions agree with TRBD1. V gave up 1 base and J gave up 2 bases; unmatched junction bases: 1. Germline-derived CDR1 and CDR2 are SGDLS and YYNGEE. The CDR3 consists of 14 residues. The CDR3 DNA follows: TGTGCCAGCAGCGTATACAGGGGGAACTATGGCTACACCTTC. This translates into CASSVYRGNYGYTF.

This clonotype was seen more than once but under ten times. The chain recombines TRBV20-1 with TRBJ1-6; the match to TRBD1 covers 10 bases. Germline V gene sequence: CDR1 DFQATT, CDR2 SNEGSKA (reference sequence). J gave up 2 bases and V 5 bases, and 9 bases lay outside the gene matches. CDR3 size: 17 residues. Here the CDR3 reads CSASKPGQGPYNSPLHF. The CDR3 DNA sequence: TGCAGTGCTTCAAAACCGGGACAGGGGCCCTATAATTCACCCCTCCACTTT.

CDR3 in amino acids: CASRTSGGASEQFF. As DNA, the CDR3 is TGTGCCTCCCGGACTAGCGGGGGGGCGAGTGAGCAGTTCTTC. This sequence joins TRBV25-1 and TRBJ2-1; TRBD2 agrees at 15 bases. Germline V gene sequence: CDR1 MGHDK, CDR2 SYGVNS. The junction had 8 bases not matched to a gene; V was cut back by 11 bases and J by 9 bases. This CDR3 region has 14 residues.